Shown below are 26 T cell receptor beta chains from a single sample sequenced in a study of shared clonotypes between healthy human individuals. The naive CD8 fraction comprised CD45RO-negative cells positively selected for CCR7 and excluded terminally differentiated effector memory CD45RA+ cells. The table came from immunoSEQ multiplex PCR; TCRdb's copy has only in-frame clones and leaves some out. The sample contains around 1.9 million clones, roughly 91% of which appear only once. The source material was naive CD8+ T cells from PBMCs. These receptors came from a man between 18 and 35 years old in good health. Some clones in this sample may be carry-over from other donors' samples.

This clone was seen just once. J is TRBJ1-1 and V is TRBV2; D ambiguous. Between the trimmed V and J ends, which lost 7 bases and 5 bases, there was a span of 5 bases. The CDR3 covers 10 residues. Germline V lookup: CDR1 SNHLY, CDR2 FYNNEI. The CDR3: CASIETEAFF. The CDR3 DNA reads as TGTGCCAGCATCGAAACTGAAGCTTTCTTT.

This sequence joins TRBV10-2 and TRBJ2-7, with D unclear. CDR3 length: 16 amino acids. The V gene's germline CDR1 is WSHSY and CDR2 SAAADI. V gave up 6 bases and J gave up 3 bases, with 21 bases separating them. In DNA, the CDR3 is TGCGCCAGCAGGACATTGGACCGAGTTACTGACTACGAGCAGTACTTC. As protein: CASRTLDRVTDYEQYF.

Turning to this clone: The sample contains more than one DNA sequence encoding this CDR3. This chain links TRBV9 with TRBJ1-2; a possible D gene is TRBD1 (6 bases). CDR3 length: 12 residues. The germline V and J ends were trimmed by 2 bases and 6 bases, with 8 bases remaining between them. Germline values: CDR1 SGDLS, CDR2 YYNGEE. The CDR3 sequence: CASSVGADGYTF. The CDR3 nucleotides are TGTGCCAGCAGCGTGGGGGCGGATGGCTACACCTTC.

The J gene is TRBJ2-7, the V gene TRBV14; TRBD2 matches 9 bases. The germline V gene encodes CDR1 SGHDN and CDR2 FVKESK. J gave up 5 bases and V 0 bases, and 11 bases lay outside the gene matches. CDR3 size: 17 residues. CDR3 sequence (DNA): TGTGCCAGCAGCCAAGATCTCTCCGCGGGGGGGCCCCACGAGCAGTACTTC. Translation: CASSQDLSAGGPHEQYF.

V gene TRBV6-5 combines with J gene TRBJ2-7, with D perhaps matching TRBD1 (5 bases). Trimming shortened V by 0 bases and J by 6 bases, and 15 bases separated the two germline ends. The CDR3 consists of 15 residues. Germline values: CDR1 MNHEY, CDR2 SVGAGI. This CDR3 reads CASSYSRQLPGEQYF. DNA of the CDR3: TGTGCCAGCAGTTACTCTCGACAGCTGCCTGGCGAGCAGTACTTC.

The chain has TRBV13 and TRBJ2-1; tentatively, D is TRBD2 (5 bases). The V and J ends lost 0 bases and 4 bases respectively, with 13 bases between them. The CDR3 contains 16 residues. The V gene's germline CDR1 is PRHDT and CDR2 FYEKMQ (reference sequence). The CDR3 is CASSLGQVGEYNEQFF. For the CDR3, the DNA is TGTGCCAGCAGCTTAGGCCAGGTGGGAGAGTACAATGAGCAGTTCTTC.

The genes are TRBV27 and TRBJ2-2; 11 bases are a match to TRBD2. V gave up 2 bases and J gave up 8 bases; unmatched junction bases: 13. Germline V gives CDR1 MNHEY, CDR2 SMNVEV (reference sequence). The CDR3 extends over 18 amino acids. The CDR3 reads CASSLVQLAGEVPGELFF. DNA for the CDR3: TGTGCCAGCAGTTTAGTCCAACTAGCGGGAGAGGTCCCAGGGGAGCTGTTTTTT.

The chain combines TRBV15 with TRBJ1-2; D unclear. Germline V gene data show CDR1 as LNHNV and CDR2 as YYDKDF (reference sequence). V gave up 4 bases and J gave up 2 bases, with 14 bases separating them. This CDR3 contains 15 residues. The CDR3 reads CATSIRPGPNYGYTF. CDR3 in DNA: TGTGCCACCAGCATACGACCGGGTCCCAACTATGGCTACACCTTC.

This chain uses TRBV2 with TRBJ1-1; TRBD1 aligns across 9 bases. With V trimmed by 6 bases and J by 6 bases, 5 bases remained unmatched. Germline V lookup: CDR1 SNHLY, CDR2 FYNNEI. This CDR3 has 13 residues. CDR3: CASRPGQGSEAFF. The CDR3 DNA sequence: TGTGCCAGCAGACCGGGACAGGGCTCTGAAGCTTTCTTT.

This chain joins TRBV28 and TRBJ1-3, with 10 bases matching TRBD1. Germline loops: CDR1 MDHEN, CDR2 SYDVKM. The CDR3 runs to 17 residues. V trimming: 6 bases; J trimming: 4 bases; junction bases outside the gene matches: 12. The CDR3 bases are TGTGCCAGCAGCTATGCTGCCGGGACAGGGGTGGGAAACACCATATATTTT. Translation gives CASSYAAGTGVGNTIYF.

CDR3 coding DNA: TGTGCCACCGGAGGGAGTGTCTACAATGAGCAGTTCTTC. Its protein product is CATGGSVYNEQFF. The chain recombines TRBV28 with TRBJ2-1; D is possibly TRBD2 (6 bases). Germline CDR1 and CDR2: MDHEN and SYDVKM. The V end was cut by 10 bases, the J end by 3 bases, with 13 bases between. The length of the CDR3 is 13 residues.

The rearrangement uses TRBV27 and TRBJ1-3; tentative D call: TRBD1 (5 bases). Trimming shortened V by 5 bases and J by 0 bases, and 11 bases separated the two germline ends. This CDR3 is 15 amino acids long. Germline V CDR1 and CDR2: MNHEY, SMNVEV (reference sequence). The CDR3 reads CASSGRADSGNTIYF. CDR3 sequence (DNA): TGTGCCAGCAGTGGCAGGGCTGACTCTGGAAACACCATATATTTT.

Concerning this clone: This specimen includes other DNA sequences encoding the same CDR3. This chain links TRBV27 with TRBJ1-5, with D possibly being TRBD1 (6 bases). V was shortened by 6 bases and J by 0 bases, with 9 bases between the two germline ends. Per the germline V gene, CDR1 is MNHEY and CDR2 is SMNVEV (reference sequence). The CDR3 covers 14 residues. The CDR3 spells CASRSRGSNQPQHF. The DNA for the CDR3 is TGTGCCAGCAGAAGCAGGGGTAGCAATCAGCCCCAGCATTTT.

The chain links TRBV7-2 to TRBJ2-1, with D unclear. Trimming removed 1 base at V and 3 bases at J, with 4 bases between. The CDR3 is 13 residues long. Germline V gene lookup returns CDR1 SGHTA and CDR2 FQGNSA. CDR3: CASSLDRYNEQFF. The DNA for the CDR3 is TGTGCCAGCAGCTTAGACCGCTACAATGAGCAGTTCTTC.

This clone appeared once. The chain links TRBV6-5 to TRBJ2-7, with D perhaps TRBD1 or TRBD2 (5 bases each). Between the trimmed V and J ends, which lost 2 bases and 3 bases, there was a span of 11 bases. Germline CDR1 reads MNHEY; CDR2 reads SVGAGI. The CDR3 has 14 residues. The CDR3 DNA sequence: TGTGCCAGCAGTTACGAGGGACCCATCTACGAGCAGTACTTC. It specifies CASSYEGPIYEQYF.

The gene calls are TRBV21-1 and TRBJ1-1. TRBV21-1 is labeled a pseudogene. The CDR3 covers 14 residues. The CDR3 DNA follows: TGTGCCAGCAGCAGGACGATACTGAACACTGAAGCTTTCTTT. Translating it yields CASSRTILNTEAFF.

The chain joins TRBV5-1 to TRBJ1-4; D is perhaps TRBD1 (6 bases). Trimming left V 5 bases short and J 6 bases short, with 14 bases between. The germline CDR1 and CDR2 sequences are SGHRS and YFSETQ. The CDR3 contains 14 residues. In DNA form, the CDR3 reads TGCGCCAGCAGTTTCACAGGGACCCATGAAAAACTGTTTTTT. Translated, it gives CASSFTGTHEKLFF.

This rearrangement joins TRBV7-7 to TRBJ2-1; TRBD2 is a possible D gene (5 bases). The CDR3 consists of 15 residues. With 5 bases removed from V and 3 bases from J, the gap between germline ends came to 14 bases. The germline CDR1 and CDR2 sequences are SSHAT and FNYEAQ (reference sequence). The CDR3 nucleotides read TGTGCCAGCAGCGCCGGGGTCAGCTACTACAATGAGCAGTTCTTC. This encodes CASSAGVSYYNEQFF.

In this sample, this clone turned up a few times. The same CDR3 also results from other DNA sequences found in this sample. This chain joins TRBV7-9 and TRBJ2-1; D is uncertain. The V end lost 1 base, the J end lost 0 bases, and 4 bases lay between the germline ends. Germline CDR1 and CDR2: SEHNR and FQNEAQ (reference sequence). The CDR3 totals 14 residues. Here the CDR3 reads CASSLGGSYNEQFF. CDR3 coding DNA: TGTGCCAGCAGCTTAGGGGGCTCCTACAATGAGCAGTTCTTC.

The chain uses TRBV11-2 and TRBJ2-7; 7 bases match TRBD1. Trimming at V came to 4 bases and at J to 2 bases, leaving 11 bases not matched to a gene. The CDR3 length is 16 residues. Germline V gene data show CDR1 as SGHAT and CDR2 as FQNNGV. CDR3 sequence: CASSSTLRGNPYEQYF. CDR3 sequence (DNA): TGTGCCAGCAGCTCGACTCTCAGGGGGAACCCCTACGAGCAGTACTTC.

On this clone itself: The junction differs from germline at one of its ends, possibly a read error. The chain recombines TRBV12-5 with TRBJ2-7; no clear D gene. The CDR3 contains 9 residues. Germline lookup yields CDR1 LGHNT and CDR2 FRNRAP. CDR3 nucleotides: TGTGCTAGTGGTTTGGAGCCCTTGTTC. It translates to CASGLEPLF.

This chain links TRBV7-9 with TRBJ2-2; D unresolved. Germline CDR1 and CDR2: SEHNR and FQNEAQ (reference sequence). The CDR3 sequence is 16 residues long. The V and J ends lost 4 bases and 6 bases respectively, with 18 bases between them. Here the CDR3 DNA reads TGTGCCAGCAGCTCAACGGTTACGTTGGTTTCCGGGGAGCTGTTTTTT. Protein sequence: CASSSTVTLVSGELFF.

This chain uses TRBV7-2 with TRBJ2-7; 7 bases align to TRBD2. The CDR3 runs to 17 residues. Unmatched junction bases numbered 12, after V lost 1 base and J lost 3 bases. Germline V gene lookup returns CDR1 SGHTA and CDR2 FQGNSA. CDR3 in amino acids: CASSLDSLAGVIYEQYF. The DNA of the CDR3 is TGTGCCAGCAGCTTAGATAGTCTGGCGGGAGTTATCTACGAGCAGTACTTC.

J is TRBJ2-3 and V is TRBV7-9, with D hard to call. CDR1 and CDR2 (germline): SEHNR, FQNEAQ (reference sequence). The CDR3 runs 15 residues. Trimming removed 1 base from V and 2 bases from J, with 10 bases in between. The CDR3 region has the DNA TGTGCCAGCAGCTTAGGTTACAGCTCCACAGATACGCAGTATTTT. This encodes CASSLGYSSTDTQYF.

The gene calls are TRBV30 and TRBJ1-1; 8 nucleotides align to TRBD1. The ends lost 2 bases at V and 3 bases at J; junction bases unmatched: 2. The CDR3 contains 13 residues. Germline V gives CDR1 GTSNPN, CDR2 SVGIG (reference sequence). The CDR3 is CAWSYRGDTEAFF. The CDR3, as DNA: TGTGCCTGGAGTTACAGGGGGGACACTGAAGCTTTCTTT.

In its sample, this clone was seen a few times. Different DNA sequences within this sample yield the same CDR3. The genes are TRBV9 and TRBJ2-2; D remains ambiguous. CDR3 length: 12 residues. The V gene's germline CDR1 is SGDLS and CDR2 YYNGEE. V lost 1 base, J lost 5 bases, and 3 bases lay in between. The CDR3, as DNA: TGTGCCAGCAGCGTACCAACCGGGGAGCTGTTTTTT. Translated, it gives CASSVPTGELFF.